This T cell receptor beta chain was recovered during a study of cytomegalovirus exposure and HLA in healthy donors. Vbeta (60) and Jbeta (13) primers were used in the PCR. Using immunoSEQ multiplex PCR, the repertoire was profiled, and TCRdb retains in-frame clones only, with some absent. The data show more than 150,000 clones, with over 75% seen just once and around 0.21% held by the top ten. V lost 3 bases, J lost 5 bases, and 12 bases lay in between. The CDR3 loop spans 14 amino acids. From germline, CDR1 is MNHEY and CDR2 SMNVEV (reference sequence). The sequenced material came from PBMCs. This chain links TRBV27 with TRBJ2-3; TRBD1 is a possible D gene (5 bases). The source of this sequence is a girl in the first two years of life in good health and CMV-seronegative. The CDR3 region is CASSFVFDRDTQYF. For the CDR3, the DNA is TGTGCCAGCAGTTTCGTCTTCGACAGAGATACGCAGTATTTT.